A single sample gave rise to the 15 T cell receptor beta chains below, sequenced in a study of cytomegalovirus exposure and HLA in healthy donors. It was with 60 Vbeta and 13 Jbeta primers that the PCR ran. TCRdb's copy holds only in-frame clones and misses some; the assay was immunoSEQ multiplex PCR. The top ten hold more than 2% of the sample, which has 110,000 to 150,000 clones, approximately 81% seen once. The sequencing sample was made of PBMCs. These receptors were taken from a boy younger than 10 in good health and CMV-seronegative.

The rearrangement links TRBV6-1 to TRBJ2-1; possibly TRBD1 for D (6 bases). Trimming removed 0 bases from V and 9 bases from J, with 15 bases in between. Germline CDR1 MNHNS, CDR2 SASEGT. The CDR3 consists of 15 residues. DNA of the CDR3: TGTGCCAGCAGTGAAGCGTGGCAGGGGAAGGGTGAGCAGTTCTTC. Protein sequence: CASSEAWQGKGEQFF.

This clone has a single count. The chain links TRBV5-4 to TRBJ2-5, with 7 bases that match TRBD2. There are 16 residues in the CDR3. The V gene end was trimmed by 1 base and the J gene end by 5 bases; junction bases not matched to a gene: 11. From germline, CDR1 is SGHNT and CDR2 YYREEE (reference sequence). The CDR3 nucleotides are TGTGCCAGCAGCTTGAAGTCGGGACTACCGGCGGAGACCCAGTACTTC. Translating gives CASSLKSGLPAETQYF.

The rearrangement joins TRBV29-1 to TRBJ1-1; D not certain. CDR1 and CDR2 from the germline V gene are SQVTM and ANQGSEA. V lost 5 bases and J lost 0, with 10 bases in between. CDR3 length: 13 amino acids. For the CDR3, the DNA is TGCAGCGTTCAGCGGGTATTGAACACTGAAGCTTTCTTT. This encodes CSVQRVLNTEAFF.

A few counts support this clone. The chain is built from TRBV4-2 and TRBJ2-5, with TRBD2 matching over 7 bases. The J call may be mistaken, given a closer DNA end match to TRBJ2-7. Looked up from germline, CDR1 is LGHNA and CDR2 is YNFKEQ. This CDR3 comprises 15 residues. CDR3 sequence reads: CASSQAASGVYEQYF. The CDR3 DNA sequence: TGTGCCAGCAGCCAAGCTGCTAGCGGAGTTTACGAGCAGTACTTC.

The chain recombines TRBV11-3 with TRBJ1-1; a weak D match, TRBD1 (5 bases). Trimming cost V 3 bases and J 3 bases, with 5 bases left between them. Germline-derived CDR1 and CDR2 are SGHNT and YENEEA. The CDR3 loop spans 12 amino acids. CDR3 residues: CASSFRDTEAFF. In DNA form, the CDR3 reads TGTGCCAGCAGCTTCAGGGACACTGAAGCTTTCTTT.

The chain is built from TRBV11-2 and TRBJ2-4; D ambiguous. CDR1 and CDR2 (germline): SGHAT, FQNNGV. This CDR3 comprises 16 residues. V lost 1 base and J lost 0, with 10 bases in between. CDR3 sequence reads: CASSLGKQLAKNIQYF. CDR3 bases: TGTGCCAGCAGCTTAGGGAAACAGTTAGCCAAAAACATTCAGTACTTC.

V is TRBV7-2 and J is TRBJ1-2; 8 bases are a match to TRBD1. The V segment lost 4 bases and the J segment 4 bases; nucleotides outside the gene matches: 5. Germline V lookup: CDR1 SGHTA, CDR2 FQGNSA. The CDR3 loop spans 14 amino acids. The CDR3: CASSSDRGPYGYTF. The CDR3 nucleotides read TGTGCCAGCAGCTCAGACAGGGGCCCCTATGGCTACACCTTC.

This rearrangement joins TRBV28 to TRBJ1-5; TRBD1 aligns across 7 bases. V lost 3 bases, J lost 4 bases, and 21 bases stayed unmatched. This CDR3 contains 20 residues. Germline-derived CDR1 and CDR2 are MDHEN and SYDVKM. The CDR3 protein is CASSFLPGTDNPWGNQPQHF. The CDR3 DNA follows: TGTGCCAGCAGTTTTCTCCCCGGGACAGACAACCCCTGGGGGAATCAGCCCCAGCATTTT.

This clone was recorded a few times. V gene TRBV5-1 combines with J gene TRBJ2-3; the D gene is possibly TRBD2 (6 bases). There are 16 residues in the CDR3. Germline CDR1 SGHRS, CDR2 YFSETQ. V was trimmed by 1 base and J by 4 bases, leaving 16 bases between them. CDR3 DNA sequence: TGCGCCAGCAGCTTGTGGGCGCGGGAAGGTTCAGATACGCAGTATTTT. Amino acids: CASSLWAREGSDTQYF.

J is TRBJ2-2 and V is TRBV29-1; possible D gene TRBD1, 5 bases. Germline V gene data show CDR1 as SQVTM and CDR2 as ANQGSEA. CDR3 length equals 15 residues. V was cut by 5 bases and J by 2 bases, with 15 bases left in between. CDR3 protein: CSVIHTTANTGELFF. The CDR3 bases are TGCAGCGTTATACATACGACAGCAAACACCGGGGAGCTGTTTTTT.

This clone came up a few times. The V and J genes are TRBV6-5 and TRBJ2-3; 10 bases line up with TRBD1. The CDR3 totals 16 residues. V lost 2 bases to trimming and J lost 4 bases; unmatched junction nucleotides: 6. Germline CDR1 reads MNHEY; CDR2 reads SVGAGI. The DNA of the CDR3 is TGTGCCAGCAGTTACGCCCCGGGACAGGGGTCAGATACGCAGTATTTT. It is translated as CASSYAPGQGSDTQYF.

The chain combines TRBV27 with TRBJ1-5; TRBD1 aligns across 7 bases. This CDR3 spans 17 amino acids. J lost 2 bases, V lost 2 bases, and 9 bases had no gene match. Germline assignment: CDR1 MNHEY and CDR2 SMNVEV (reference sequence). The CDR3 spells CASSLVGAGQGNQPQHF. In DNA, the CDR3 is TGTGCCAGCAGTTTAGTGGGGGCCGGACAGGGCAATCAGCCCCAGCATTTT.

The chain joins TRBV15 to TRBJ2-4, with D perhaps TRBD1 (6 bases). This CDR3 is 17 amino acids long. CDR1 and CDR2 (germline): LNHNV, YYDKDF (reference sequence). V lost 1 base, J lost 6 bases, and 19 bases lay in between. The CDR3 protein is CATSRANEGVRRNIQYF. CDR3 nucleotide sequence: TGTGCCACCAGCAGAGCTAACGAGGGGGTTAGGAGAAACATTCAGTACTTC.

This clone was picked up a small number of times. The DNA for the CDR3 is TGTGCCAGCTCACCTAACGGGGATCAGCCCCAGCATTTT. This encodes CASSPNGDQPQHF. This rearrangement joins TRBV18 to TRBJ1-5; D remains ambiguous. Trimming took 3 bases from V and 5 from J, leaving 8 bases between them. Per germline, CDR1 KGHSH and CDR2 LQKENI. The CDR3 sequence is 13 residues long.

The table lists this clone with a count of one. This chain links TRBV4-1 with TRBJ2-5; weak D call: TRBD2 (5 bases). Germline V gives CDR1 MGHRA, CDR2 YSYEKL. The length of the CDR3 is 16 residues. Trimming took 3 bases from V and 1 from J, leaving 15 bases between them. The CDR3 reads CASSQGDTELQETQYF. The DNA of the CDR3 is TGCGCCAGCAGCCAGGGAGATACAGAGCTCCAAGAGACCCAGTACTTC.